In its sample, the clone carrying this TCR beta chain was seen a few times. Its antigen is still unknown. The CDR3 length is 18 residues. Germline V gives CDR1 LGHNA, CDR2 YNFKEQ. The V and J ends lost 0 bases and 5 bases, in that order; junction bases with no gene match: 15. The data were taken from a study of graft-versus-host responses after intestinal transplantation. Across the whole study: Each of the recipients got a multivisceral, liver-intestinal, or isolated intestinal transplant. Anti-thymocyte globulin was used for induction in all recipients, who then took tacrolimus and steroids for 2 to 4 years.

The method was immunoSEQ multiplex PCR; TCRdb's version includes in-frame clones alone and lacks a portion of them. The table shows 11,000 or so clones, with about three quarters occurring only once. Study-level findings and limits: Some GvH clones were seen earlier in gut or blood, suggesting intestinal origin. Association was observed between peak circulating GvH clone levels and early post-transplant HvG declines.

The sample was PBMCs, taken about 67 weeks after intestinal transplant. The sequence derives from a human patient who received an intestinal transplant, so some T cells may come from the graft donor. The chain couples TRBV4-2 to TRBJ1-2; 7 bases line up with TRBD1. The DNA of the CDR3 is TGTGCCAGCAGCCAAGATCCTCCGGGACAGATCATCAGGTATGGCTACACCTTC. Protein: CASSQDPPGQIIRYGYTF.